This record covers a single T cell receptor (beta chain). Germline assignment: CDR1 MNHNS and CDR2 SASEGT. V dropped 3 bases and J dropped 5 bases, with 14 bases sitting between them. The CDR3 contains 14 residues. This sample was included in a study of blood T cell repertoires in COVID-19. The overall study: Samples came from the United States, Italy and Spain, spanning acute and convalescent COVID-19.

Measured with immunoSEQ multiplex PCR; TCRdb has only the in-frame clones, and not every one. The repertoire holds around 90,000 clones, with around 88% as singletons. Sequences were obtained from peripheral blood. The clonotype comes from a man in his fifties with COVID-19, enrolled during active disease. The rearrangement uses TRBV6-1 and TRBJ2-7; D might be TRBD1 (6 bases). As DNA, the CDR3 is TGTGCCAGCAGTGACAGGGGCGCCAAGGACGAGCAGTACTTC. Amino acid sequence: CASSDRGAKDEQYF.